A selection of T cell receptor beta chains follows, all from one sample in a study of blood T cell repertoires in COVID-19. Repertoires were generated with immunoSEQ multiplex PCR, while TCRdb's copy carries only in-frame clones and drops some. This table has 300,000 or so clones, around four fifths appearing once. The sequenced material came from peripheral blood. These receptors originate from a woman in her fifties or sixties with acute or convalescent COVID-19. Each CDR3 is given with its conserved first and last residue. D genes are given only for firm matches. Some rows mark clone size as missing; the rest say once, few, many or name a class of expanded clone.

size: many; V: TRBV9; D: TRBD1; J: TRBJ1-6; DNA: TGTGCCAGCAGCCAGGGACAGGGAGGGAATTCACCCCTCCACTTT; CDR3: CASSQGQGGNSPLHF
size: -; V: TRBV6-5; D: -; J: TRBJ2-7; DNA: TGTGCCAGCAGCAGACAGGGAGGCGAGCAGTACTTC; CDR3: CASSRQGGEQYF
size: -; V: TRBV6-5; D: -; J: TRBJ1-4; DNA: TGTGCCAGCGCCATGAATCACAGAACTAATGAAAAACTGTTTTTT; CDR3: CASAMNHRTNEKLFF
size: -; V: TRBV6-5; D: TRBD2; J: TRBJ2-7; DNA: TGTGCCAGCGCTAAACTAGCGGGTGACTCCTACGAGCAGTACTTC; CDR3: CASAKLAGDSYEQYF
size: -; V: TRBV10-3; D: TRBD2; J: TRBJ2-1; DNA: TGTGCCATCAGTGAACGGGCTAGCGGGGGGCGATACAATGAGCAGTTCTTC; CDR3: CAISERASGGRYNEQFF
size: -; V: TRBV7-2; D: TRBD2; J: TRBJ2-4; DNA: TGTGCCAGCAGTCGGACTAGCAACAATAAAAACATTCAGTACTTC; CDR3: CASSRTSNNKNIQYF
size: few; V: TRBV4-1; D: TRBD2; J: TRBJ2-2; DNA: TGCGCCAGCAGCCAAGACCCTAGCGGGAGTTTCGGGGAGCTGTTTTTT; CDR3: CASSQDPSGSFGELFF
size: -; V: TRBV5-4; D: TRBD1; J: TRBJ1-2; DNA: TGTGCCAGCAGCTTTGCCGACAGGGACACTCATGGCTACACCTTC; CDR3: CASSFADRDTHGYTF
size: -; V: TRBV28; D: TRBD2; J: TRBJ2-7; DNA: TGTGCCAGCAGTTGGGAGGGCCGGGAGGAGAGGCCCTACGAGCAGTACTTC; CDR3: CASSWEGREERPYEQYF
size: -; V: TRBV5-1; D: TRBD2; J: TRBJ2-1; DNA: TGCGCCAGCAGCTTGGGTACTAGCGGGAGCACTGAGCAGTTCTTC; CDR3: CASSLGTSGSTEQFF
size: -; V: TRBV6-2/TRBV6-3; D: -; J: TRBJ1-1; DNA: TGTGCCAGCAGTTACACACTTACGGGTGCCACTGAAGCTTTCTTT; CDR3: CASSYTLTGATEAFF
size: -; V: TRBV3-1/TRBV3-2; D: TRBD1; J: TRBJ2-3; DNA: TGTGCCAGCAGCCTTGGACAGGGCAACGGGGCGCAGTATTTT; CDR3: CASSLGQGNGAQYF
size: -; V: TRBV6-2/TRBV6-3; D: TRBD1; J: TRBJ1-3; DNA: TGTGCCAGCAGCCGCGGGACAGAGACTGGAAACACCATATATTTT; CDR3: CASSRGTETGNTIYF
size: -; V: TRBV5-4; D: -; J: TRBJ1-2; DNA: TGTGCCAGCAGCTTGGCAGGGGTGGCCTATGGCTACACCTTC; CDR3: CASSLAGVAYGYTF
size: -; V: TRBV15; D: -; J: TRBJ2-5; DNA: TGTGCCACCAGCAGACCTCTAGGAATGGAGACCCAGTACTTC; CDR3: CATSRPLGMETQYF
size: -; V: TRBV2; D: -; J: TRBJ1-5; DNA: TGTGCCAGCATGTTCAGGGAGGGAAGCAATCAGCCCCAGCATTTT; CDR3: CASMFREGSNQPQHF
size: -; V: TRBV5-1; D: -; J: TRBJ1-1; DNA: TGCGCCAGTTCCCCCCTGGTAGGGAGTGGGGCTTTCTTT; CDR3: CASSPLVGSGAFF
size: -; V: TRBV14; D: -; J: TRBJ1-5; DNA: TGTGCCAGCAGCCAAGCAATCAGGGATAGCAATCAGCCCCAGCATTTT; CDR3: CASSQAIRDSNQPQHF
size: -; V: TRBV30; D: -; J: TRBJ1-4; DNA: TGTGCCTGCCCAAGCGGCGCTGAGCGGGAAAAACTGTTTTTT; CDR3: CACPSGAEREKLFF
size: few; V: TRBV5-6; D: -; J: TRBJ2-5; DNA: TGTGCCAGCAGCTTGGACCTGGGGTACAGGGAGACCCAGTACTTC; CDR3: CASSLDLGYRETQYF
size: once; V: TRBV5-4; D: TRBD1; J: TRBJ1-2; DNA: TGTGCCAGCAGCTTGGATCTGTGGACAGGGCGTCGGGACTATGGCTACACCTTC; CDR3: CASSLDLWTGRRDYGYTF
size: -; V: TRBV10-2; D: TRBD2; J: TRBJ2-2; DNA: TGCGCCAGCTCTGGGACTAGCGGCACCGGGGAGCTGTTTTTT; CDR3: CASSGTSGTGELFF
size: once; V: TRBV6-5; D: TRBD2; J: TRBJ2-5; DNA: TGTGCCAGCAGTTACGGAGCGGGGGTCCAAGAGACCCAGTACTTC; CDR3: CASSYGAGVQETQYF
size: -; V: TRBV2; D: TRBD1; J: TRBJ2-3; DNA: TGTGCCAGTGCGAGGGACAGGGGCACAGATACGCAGTATTTT; CDR3: CASARDRGTDTQYF
size: -; V: TRBV15; D: -; J: TRBJ2-2; DNA: TGTGCCACCAGCAGAGGTGGTAGCACCGGGGAGCTGTTTTTT; CDR3: CATSRGGSTGELFF
size: -; V: TRBV7-9; D: -; J: TRBJ1-1; DNA: TGTGCCAGCAGCTTAGTCGATCAGGGGCAGACTGAAGCTTTCTTT; CDR3: CASSLVDQGQTEAFF
size: -; V: TRBV11-2; D: TRBD1; J: TRBJ2-1; DNA: TGTGCCAGCAGCCGTTACGGACAGGAATACAATGAGCAGTTCTTC; CDR3: CASSRYGQEYNEQFF
size: -; V: TRBV27; D: TRBD1; J: TRBJ1-2; DNA: TGTGCCAGCAGCCCAACAGGGGGCAGTAACTATGGCTACACCTTC; CDR3: CASSPTGGSNYGYTF
size: -; V: TRBV6-2/TRBV6-3; D: -; J: TRBJ2-1; DNA: TGTGCCAGCAGTCAGACCGACTCCCCTTTCTACAATGAGCAGTTCTTC; CDR3: CASSQTDSPFYNEQFF
size: -; V: TRBV30; D: TRBD1; J: TRBJ1-1; DNA: TGTGCCTGGAGGCCCCTGGACAGGGGGAACACTGAAGCTTTCTTT; CDR3: CAWRPLDRGNTEAFF
size: once; V: TRBV5-1; D: TRBD1; J: TRBJ2-7; DNA: TGCGCCAGCAGCCCCTCGACAGGGGCGGACGGCGAGCAGTACTTC; CDR3: CASSPSTGADGEQYF
size: -; V: TRBV5-6; D: TRBD2; J: TRBJ2-3; DNA: TGTGCCAGCAGCAGAACTAGCGGGATGACAGATACGCAGTATTTT; CDR3: CASSRTSGMTDTQYF
size: -; V: TRBV2; D: TRBD1; J: TRBJ2-2; DNA: TGTGCCAGCAGTTCGGACAGGGAGTTCACCGGGGAGCTGTTTTTT; CDR3: CASSSDREFTGELFF
size: -; V: TRBV9; D: -; J: TRBJ2-6; DNA: TGTGCCAGCAGCGTACAGACAGCTCTCTCTGGGGCCAACGTCCTGACTTTC; CDR3: CASSVQTALSGANVLTF
size: -; V: TRBV10-3; D: TRBD1; J: TRBJ2-3; DNA: TGTGCCATCAGTGATGGGACAGCGACAGATACGCAGTATTTT; CDR3: CAISDGTATDTQYF
size: -; V: TRBV2; D: TRBD1; J: TRBJ1-1; DNA: TGTGCCAGCACCGAAAGGGGGCATGGAGCTTTCTTT; CDR3: CASTERGHGAFF
size: -; V: TRBV7-3; D: -; J: TRBJ2-7; DNA: TGTGCCAGCAGCTCTCTCTCGAGCGTCTACGAGCAGTACTTC; CDR3: CASSSLSSVYEQYF
size: -; V: TRBV4-3; D: -; J: TRBJ2-1; DNA: TGCGCCAGCAGCCAAGCAACGGGTGGATCCTACAATGAGCAGTTCTTC; CDR3: CASSQATGGSYNEQFF
size: -; V: TRBV19; D: -; J: TRBJ1-6; DNA: TGTGCCAGTAGTTCTATTAAGAGCTCCTATAATTCACCCCTCCACTTT; CDR3: CASSSIKSSYNSPLHF
size: few; V: TRBV11-2; D: -; J: TRBJ2-1; DNA: TGTGCCAGCAGCCCAAGGCAGGATAACTCCTACAATGAGCAGTTCTTC; CDR3: CASSPRQDNSYNEQFF
size: -; V: TRBV10-3; D: -; J: TRBJ2-4; DNA: TGTGCCACAGCGGACCCTATCGCCAAAAACATTCAGTACTTC; CDR3: CATADPIAKNIQYF
size: -; V: TRBV18; D: TRBD2; J: TRBJ2-5; DNA: TGTGCCAGCTCTGCCCGCGGGAGTGGGGAAGAGACCCAGTACTTC; CDR3: CASSARGSGEETQYF
size: few; V: TRBV27; D: TRBD1; J: TRBJ1-2; DNA: TGTGCCAGCTCTAGATGGGACAGAGGCTATGGCTACACCTTC; CDR3: CASSRWDRGYGYTF
size: -; V: TRBV30; D: -; J: TRBJ1-2; DNA: TGTGCCTGGAGTGGTCTAGGGAGGGGTGTCAGGGACTATGGCTATACCTTC; CDR3: CAWSGLGRGVRDYGYTF
size: -; V: TRBV6-4; D: -; J: TRBJ1-1; DNA: TGTGCCAGCAGTCAAGGGGGGAACACTGAAGCTTTCTTT; CDR3: CASSQGGNTEAFF
size: -; V: TRBV5-1; D: TRBD1; J: TRBJ1-2; DNA: TGCGCCAGCAGTACCGGGACAGGGTATTATGGCTACACCTTC; CDR3: CASSTGTGYYGYTF
size: once; V: TRBV12-3/TRBV12-4; D: TRBD1; J: TRBJ2-1; DNA: TGTGCCAGCAGCCAGGGGGCCAATGAGCAGTTCTTC; CDR3: CASSQGANEQFF
size: few; V: TRBV5-1; D: -; J: TRBJ2-1; DNA: TGCGCCAGCAGCTTAGAGCCTCAGGCCCGCAATGAGCAGTTCTTC; CDR3: CASSLEPQARNEQFF
size: few; V: TRBV3-1/TRBV3-2; D: -; J: TRBJ1-1; DNA: TGTGCCAGCAGCCAAGGGGCCGTTGGCGCTGAAGCTTTCTTT; CDR3: CASSQGAVGAEAFF
size: -; V: TRBV3-1/TRBV3-2; D: TRBD2; J: TRBJ2-3; DNA: TGTGCCAGCAGGTACTCCGGGCGGGAGGACACAGATACGCAGTATTTT; CDR3: CASRYSGREDTDTQYF